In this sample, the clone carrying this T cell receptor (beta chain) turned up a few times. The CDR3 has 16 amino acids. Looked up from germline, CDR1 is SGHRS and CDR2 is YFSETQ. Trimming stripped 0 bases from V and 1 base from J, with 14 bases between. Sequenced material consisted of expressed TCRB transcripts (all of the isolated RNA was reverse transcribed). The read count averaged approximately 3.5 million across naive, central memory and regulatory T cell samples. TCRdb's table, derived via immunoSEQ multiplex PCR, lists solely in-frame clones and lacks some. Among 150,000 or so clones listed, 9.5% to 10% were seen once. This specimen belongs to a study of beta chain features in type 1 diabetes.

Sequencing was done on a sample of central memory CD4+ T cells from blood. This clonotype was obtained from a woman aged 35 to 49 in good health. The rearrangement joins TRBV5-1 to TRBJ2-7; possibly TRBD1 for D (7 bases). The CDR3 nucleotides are TGCGCCAGCAGCTTGGGGGGGGACAGCTTTTCCTACGAGCAGTACTTC. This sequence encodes CASSLGGDSFSYEQYF. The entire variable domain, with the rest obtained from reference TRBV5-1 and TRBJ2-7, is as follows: KAGVTQTPRYLIKTRGQQVTLSCSPISGHRSVSWYQQTPGQGLQFLFEYFSETQRNKGNFPGRFSGRQFSNSRSEMNVSTLELGDSALYLCASSLGGDSFSYEQYFGPGTRLTVT.